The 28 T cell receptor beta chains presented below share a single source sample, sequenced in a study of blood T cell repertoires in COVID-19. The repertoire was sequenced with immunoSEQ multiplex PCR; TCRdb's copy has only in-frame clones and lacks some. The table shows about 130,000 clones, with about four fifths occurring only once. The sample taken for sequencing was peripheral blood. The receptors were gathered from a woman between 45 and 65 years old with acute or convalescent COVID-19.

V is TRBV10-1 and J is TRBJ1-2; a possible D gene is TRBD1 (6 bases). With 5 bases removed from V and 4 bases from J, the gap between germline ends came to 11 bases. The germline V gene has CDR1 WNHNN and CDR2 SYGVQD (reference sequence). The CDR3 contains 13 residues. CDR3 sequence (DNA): TGCGCCAGCAGTCCAGACAGGACCTATGGCTACACCTTC. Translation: CASSPDRTYGYTF.

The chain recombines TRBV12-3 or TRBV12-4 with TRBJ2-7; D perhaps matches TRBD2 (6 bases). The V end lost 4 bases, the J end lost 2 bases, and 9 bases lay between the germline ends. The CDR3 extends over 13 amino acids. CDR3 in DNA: TGTGCCAGCAGTTCTGGACTAACCTACGAGCAGTACTTC. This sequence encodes CASSSGLTYEQYF.

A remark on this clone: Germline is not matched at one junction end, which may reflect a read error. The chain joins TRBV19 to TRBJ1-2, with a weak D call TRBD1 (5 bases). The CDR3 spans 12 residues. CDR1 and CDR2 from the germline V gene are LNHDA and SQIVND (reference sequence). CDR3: CASSIQGLKVSF. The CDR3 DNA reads TGTGCCAGTAGTATCCAGGGCCTGAAAGTGAGCTTC.

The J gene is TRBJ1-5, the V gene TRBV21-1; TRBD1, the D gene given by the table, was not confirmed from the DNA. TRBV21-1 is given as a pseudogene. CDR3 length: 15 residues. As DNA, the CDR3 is TGTGCCAGCAGCAAAGGAGACAGGGAAGGTCAGCCCCAGCATTTT. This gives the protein CASSKGDREGQPQHF.

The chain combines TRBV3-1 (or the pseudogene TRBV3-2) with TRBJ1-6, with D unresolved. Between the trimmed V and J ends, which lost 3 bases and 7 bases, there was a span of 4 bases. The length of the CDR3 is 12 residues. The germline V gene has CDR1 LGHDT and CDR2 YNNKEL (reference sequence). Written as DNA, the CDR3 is TGTGCCAGCAGCCACCTAAATTCACCCCTCCACTTT. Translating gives CASSHLNSPLHF.

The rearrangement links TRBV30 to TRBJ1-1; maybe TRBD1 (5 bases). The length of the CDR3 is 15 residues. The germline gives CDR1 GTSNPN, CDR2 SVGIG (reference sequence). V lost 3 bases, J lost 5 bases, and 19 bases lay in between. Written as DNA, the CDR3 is TGTGCCTGGAGACTGGGGGGGACGGGGGATACTGAAGCTTTCTTT. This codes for CAWRLGGTGDTEAFF. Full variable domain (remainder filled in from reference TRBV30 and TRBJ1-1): SQTIHQWPATLVQPVGSPLSLECTVEGTSNPNLYWYRQAAGRGLQLLFYSVGIGQISSEVPQNLSASRPQDRQFILSSKKLLLSDSGFYLCAWRLGGTGDTEAFFGQGTRLTVV.

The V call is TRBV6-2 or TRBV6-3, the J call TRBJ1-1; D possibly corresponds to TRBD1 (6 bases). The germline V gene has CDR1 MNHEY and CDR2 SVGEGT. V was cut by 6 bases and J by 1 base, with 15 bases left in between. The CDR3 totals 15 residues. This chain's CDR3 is CASSPTTGQNTEAFF. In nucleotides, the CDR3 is TGTGCCAGCAGCCCAACGACAGGTCAGAACACTGAAGCTTTCTTT.

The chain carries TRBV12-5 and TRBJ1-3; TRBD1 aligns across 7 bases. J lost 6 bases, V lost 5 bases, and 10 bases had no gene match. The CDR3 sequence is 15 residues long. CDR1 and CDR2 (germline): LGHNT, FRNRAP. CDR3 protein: CASGRKTGLANTIYF. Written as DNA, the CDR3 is TGTGCTAGTGGTCGAAAGACAGGGTTGGCAAACACCATATATTTT.

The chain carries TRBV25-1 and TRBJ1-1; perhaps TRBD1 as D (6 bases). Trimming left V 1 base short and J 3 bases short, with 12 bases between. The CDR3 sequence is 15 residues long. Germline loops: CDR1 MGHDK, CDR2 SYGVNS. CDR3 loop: CASSEWRNRDTEAFF. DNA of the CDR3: TGTGCCAGCAGTGAATGGCGCAACAGGGACACTGAAGCTTTCTTT.

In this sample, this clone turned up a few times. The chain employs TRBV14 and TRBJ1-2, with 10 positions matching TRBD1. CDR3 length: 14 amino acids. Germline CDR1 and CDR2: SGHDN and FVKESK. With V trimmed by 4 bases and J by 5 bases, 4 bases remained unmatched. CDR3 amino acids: CASSPADRGYGYTF. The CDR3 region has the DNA TGTGCCAGCAGCCCCGCGGACAGGGGGTATGGCTACACCTTC.

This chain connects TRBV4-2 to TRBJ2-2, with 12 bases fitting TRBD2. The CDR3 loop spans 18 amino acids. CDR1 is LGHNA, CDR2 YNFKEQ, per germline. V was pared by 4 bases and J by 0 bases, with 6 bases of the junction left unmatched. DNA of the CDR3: TGTGCCAGCAGCCCCACTAGCGGGGGGCCATCGAACACCGGGGAGCTGTTTTTT. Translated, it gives CASSPTSGGPSNTGELFF.

The CDR3 DNA reads as TGTGCCAGCAGTGAAGGACAGGGGACGTTCAATTCACCCCTCCACTTT. Translated, it gives CASSEGQGTFNSPLHF. The chain links TRBV2 to TRBJ1-6; TRBD1 agrees at 8 bases. This CDR3 has 16 amino acids. Trimming at V came to 1 base and at J to 7 bases, leaving 6 bases not matched to a gene. Germline values: CDR1 SNHLY, CDR2 FYNNEI.

The CDR3 spells CASSPGQGPEKLFF. The CDR3 nucleotides are TGTGCCAGCAGCCCGGGACAGGGGCCCGAAAAACTGTTTTTT. The chain couples TRBV7-8 to TRBJ1-4; 10 nucleotides line up with TRBD1. This CDR3 spans 14 amino acids. Germline CDR1 is SGHVS and CDR2 is FQNEAQ. Trimming took 5 bases from V and 8 from J; bases not matched to a gene: 5. Supplemented by reference TRBV7-8 and TRBJ1-4, the full variable domain reads GAGVSQSPRYKVAKRGQDVALRCDPISGHVSLFWYQQALGQGPEFLTYFQNEAQLDKSGLPSDRFFAERPEGSVSTLKIQRTQQEDSAVYLCASSPGQGPEKLFFGSGTQLSVL.

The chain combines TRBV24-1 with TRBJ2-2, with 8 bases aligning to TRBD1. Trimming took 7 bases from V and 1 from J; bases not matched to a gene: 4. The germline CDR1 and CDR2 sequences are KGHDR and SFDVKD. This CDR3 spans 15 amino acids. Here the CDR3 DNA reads TGTGCCACCAGAACCGGGACAGGGAACACCGGGGAGCTGTTTTTT. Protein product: CATRTGTGNTGELFF.

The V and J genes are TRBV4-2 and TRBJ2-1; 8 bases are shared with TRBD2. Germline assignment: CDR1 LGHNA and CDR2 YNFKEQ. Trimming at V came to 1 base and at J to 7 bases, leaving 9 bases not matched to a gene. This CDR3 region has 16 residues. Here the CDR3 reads CASSQGRAGDGNEQFF. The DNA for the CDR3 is TGTGCCAGCAGCCAAGGACGAGCGGGGGATGGAAATGAGCAGTTCTTC.

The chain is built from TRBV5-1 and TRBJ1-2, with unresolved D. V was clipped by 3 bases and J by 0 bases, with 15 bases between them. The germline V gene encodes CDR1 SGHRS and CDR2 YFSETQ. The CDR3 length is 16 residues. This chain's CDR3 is CASSSYPSLPNYGYTF. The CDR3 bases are TGCGCCAGCAGCTCCTATCCTAGCTTACCTAACTATGGCTACACCTTC.

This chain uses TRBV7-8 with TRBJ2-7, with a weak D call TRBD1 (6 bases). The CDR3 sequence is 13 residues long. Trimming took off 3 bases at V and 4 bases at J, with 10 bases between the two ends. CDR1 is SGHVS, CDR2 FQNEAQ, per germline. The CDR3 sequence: CASSFLQGYEQYF. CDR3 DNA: TGTGCCAGCAGCTTTTTACAGGGTTACGAGCAGTACTTC.

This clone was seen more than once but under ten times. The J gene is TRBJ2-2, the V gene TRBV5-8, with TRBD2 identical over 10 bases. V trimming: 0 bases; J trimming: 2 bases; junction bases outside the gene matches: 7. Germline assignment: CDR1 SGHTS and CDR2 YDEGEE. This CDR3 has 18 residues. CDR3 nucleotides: TGTGCCAGCAGCTTGGGTATTCTAGCGGGGGTCAACACCGGGGAGCTGTTTTTT. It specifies CASSLGILAGVNTGELFF.

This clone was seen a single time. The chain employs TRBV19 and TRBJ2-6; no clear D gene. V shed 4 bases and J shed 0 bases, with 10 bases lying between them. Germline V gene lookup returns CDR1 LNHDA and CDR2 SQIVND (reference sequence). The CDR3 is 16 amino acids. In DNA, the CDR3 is TGTGCCAGTAGTACCTCACTGAGCTCTGGGGCCAACGTCCTGACTTTC. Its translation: CASSTSLSSGANVLTF.

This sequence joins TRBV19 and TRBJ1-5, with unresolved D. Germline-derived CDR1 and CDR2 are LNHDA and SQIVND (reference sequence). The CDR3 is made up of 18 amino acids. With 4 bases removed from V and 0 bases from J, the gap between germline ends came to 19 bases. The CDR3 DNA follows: TGTGCCAGTAGTAAACGAGGGATGGCAGTAAATAGCAATCAGCCCCAGCATTTT. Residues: CASSKRGMAVNSNQPQHF.

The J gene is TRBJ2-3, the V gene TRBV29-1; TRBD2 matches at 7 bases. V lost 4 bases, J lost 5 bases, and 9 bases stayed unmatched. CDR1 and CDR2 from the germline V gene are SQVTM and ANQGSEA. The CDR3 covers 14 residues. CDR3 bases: TGCAGCGTTGGGGTCGGCGGGGGTATAGATACGCAGTATTTT. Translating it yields CSVGVGGGIDTQYF.

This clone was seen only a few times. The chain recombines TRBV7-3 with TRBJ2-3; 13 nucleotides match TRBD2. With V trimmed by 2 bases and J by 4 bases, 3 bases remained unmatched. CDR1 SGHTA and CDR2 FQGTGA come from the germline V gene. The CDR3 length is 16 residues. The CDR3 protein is CASSLAGLAGPDTQYF. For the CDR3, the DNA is TGTGCCAGCAGCTTAGCGGGACTAGCGGGGCCAGATACGCAGTATTTT.

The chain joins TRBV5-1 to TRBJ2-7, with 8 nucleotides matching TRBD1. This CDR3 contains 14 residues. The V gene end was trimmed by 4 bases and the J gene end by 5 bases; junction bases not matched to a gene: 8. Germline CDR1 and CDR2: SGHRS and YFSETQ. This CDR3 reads CASSLRDRSDEQYF. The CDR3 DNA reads TGCGCCAGCAGCCTCCGGGACAGGAGCGACGAGCAGTACTTC.

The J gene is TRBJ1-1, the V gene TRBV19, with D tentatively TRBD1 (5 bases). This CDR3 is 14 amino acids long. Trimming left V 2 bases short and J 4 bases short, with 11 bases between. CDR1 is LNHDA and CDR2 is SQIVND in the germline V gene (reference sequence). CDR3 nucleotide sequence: TGTGCCAGTAGTATATTTGGGGGGAGCACTGAAGCTTTCTTT. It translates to CASSIFGGSTEAFF.

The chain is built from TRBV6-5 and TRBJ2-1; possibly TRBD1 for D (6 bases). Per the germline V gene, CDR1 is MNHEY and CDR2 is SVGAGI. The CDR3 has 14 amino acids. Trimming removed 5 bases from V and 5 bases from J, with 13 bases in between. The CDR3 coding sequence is TGTGCCAGCAGTCCCTGGGACACCAACAATGAGCAGTTCTTC. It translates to CASSPWDTNNEQFF.

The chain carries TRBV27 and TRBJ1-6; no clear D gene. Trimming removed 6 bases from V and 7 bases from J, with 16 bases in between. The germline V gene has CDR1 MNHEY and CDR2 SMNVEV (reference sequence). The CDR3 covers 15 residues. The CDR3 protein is CASRENRALNSPLHF. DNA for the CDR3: TGTGCCAGCAGAGAGAACAGAGCTCTCAATTCACCCCTCCACTTT.

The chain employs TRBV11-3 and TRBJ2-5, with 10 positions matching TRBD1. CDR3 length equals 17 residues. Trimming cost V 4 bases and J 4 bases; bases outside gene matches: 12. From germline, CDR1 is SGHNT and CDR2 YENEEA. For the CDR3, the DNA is TGTGCCAGCAGCTCCGGGGAGGACAGGGGGGGGAGAGAGACCCAGTACTTC. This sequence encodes CASSSGEDRGGRETQYF. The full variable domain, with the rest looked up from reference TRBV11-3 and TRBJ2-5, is EAGVVQSPRYKIIEKKQPVAFWCNPISGHNTLYWYLQNLGQGPELLIRYENEEAVDDSQLPKDRFSAERLKGVDSTLKIQPAELGDSAVYLCASSSGEDRGGRETQYFGPGTRLLVL.

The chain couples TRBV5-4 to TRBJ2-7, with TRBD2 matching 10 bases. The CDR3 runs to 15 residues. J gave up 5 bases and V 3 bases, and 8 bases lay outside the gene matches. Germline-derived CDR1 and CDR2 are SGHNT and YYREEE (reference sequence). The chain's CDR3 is CASSSRSSGGDEQYF. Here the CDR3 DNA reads TGTGCCAGCAGCTCCCGTTCTAGCGGGGGAGACGAGCAGTACTTC. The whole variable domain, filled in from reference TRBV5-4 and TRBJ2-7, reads ETGVTQSPTHLIKTRGQQVTLRCSSQSGHNTVSWYQQALGQGPQFIFQYYREEENGRGNFPPRFSGLQFPNYSSELNVNALELDDSALYLCASSSRSSGGDEQYFGPGTRLTVT.